The 21 T cell receptor beta chains reported below all come from one sample, sequenced in a study of early T cells in non-severe SARS-CoV-2 infection. One entry per CDR3 protein, called by TCRdb with MiXCR from the 5' RACE reads. In the table there are approximately 77,000 distinct CDR3 sequences, roughly 16% of which are singletons. Source material: whole blood. The receptors here all came from an adult who was a healthcare worker with PCR-confirmed SARS-CoV-2 infection or an uninfected control (not recorded which).

This clonotype showed up just a few times. The chain joins TRBV12-3 or TRBV12-4 to TRBJ1-1; 8 bases are shared with TRBD1. The CDR3 has 15 amino acids. With V trimmed by 5 bases and J by 7 bases, 12 bases remained unmatched. CDR3 coding DNA: TGTGCCAGCAGTCTCCAGACAGGGGCGTATATTGAAGCTTTCTTT. Its translation: CASSLQTGAYIEAFF.

In regard to this clonotype: This clone may be a read error of a much larger clone one base away. The conserved final phenylalanine or tryptophan is absent from the CDR3, which likely points to a read error. The rearrangement uses TRBV14 and TRBJ2-7, with D perhaps given as TRBD1 or TRBD2 (5 bases each). This CDR3 is built from 15 residues. Germline CDR1 and CDR2: SGHDN and FVKESK. The V end was cut by 5 bases, the J end by 2 bases, with 16 bases between. Here the CDR3 DNA reads TGTGCCAGCAGCACCGACATCGGGGCAGCCTACGAGCAGTACTCC. Translation: CASSTDIGAAYEQYS.

This clonotype was seen a handful of times. The genes are TRBV7-2 and TRBJ2-6, with 11 bases identical to TRBD2. The V segment lost 6 bases and the J segment 0 bases; nucleotides outside the gene matches: 7. The CDR3 has 18 amino acids. The V gene's germline CDR1 is SGHTA and CDR2 FQGNSA. The CDR3 loop is CASRSRLAGSSGANVLTF. The CDR3 nucleotides are TGTGCCAGCAGGAGCAGACTAGCGGGAAGCTCTGGGGCCAACGTCCTGACTTTC.

V usage is TRBV6-2 or TRBV6-3 and J usage is TRBJ2-1, with TRBD2 identical over 10 bases. Germline-derived CDR1 and CDR2 are MNHEY and SVGEGT. The J segment lost 4 bases and the V segment lost 4 bases, leaving 10 bases of the junction unmatched. CDR3 length: 17 amino acids. The CDR3 coding sequence is TGTGCCAGCAGTTGCTCCGGTCTAGCGGGAGTATACAATGAGCAGTTCTTC. Translating gives CASSCSGLAGVYNEQFF.

This chain links TRBV7-9 with TRBJ2-3; TRBD2 matches 7 bases. CDR1 and CDR2 from the germline V gene are SEHNR and FQNEAQ (reference sequence). V lost 5 bases, J lost 1 base, and 9 bases stayed unmatched. CDR3 length equals 16 residues. The CDR3 sequence is CASSQDAGVGTDTQYF. In DNA, the CDR3 is TGTGCCAGCAGCCAAGACGCGGGAGTCGGCACAGATACGCAGTATTTT. Supplemented by reference TRBV7-9 and TRBJ2-3, the full variable domain reads DTGVSQNPRHKITKRGQNVTFRCDPISEHNRLYWYRQTLGQGPEFLTYFQNEAQLEKSRLLSDRFSAERPKGSFSTLEIQRTEQGDSAMYLCASSQDAGVGTDTQYFGPGTRLTVL.

The chain combines TRBV6-4 with TRBJ2-3; 7 nucleotides align to TRBD2. This CDR3 comprises 16 residues. CDR1 and CDR2 (germline): MRHNA, SNTAGT. V gave up 1 base and J gave up 2 bases; unmatched junction bases: 6. The CDR3 coding sequence is TGTGCCAGCAGTGACTACGAGCGGGGATCCACAGATACGCAGTATTTT. It codes for CASSDYERGSTDTQYF.

This clonotype was seen a few times. The chain links TRBV7-3 to TRBJ2-7, with TRBD1 matching 7 bases. The CDR3 length is 13 residues. J lost 3 bases, V lost 5 bases, and 4 bases had no gene match. Per germline, CDR1 SGHTA and CDR2 FQGTGA. In nucleotides, the CDR3 is TGTGCCAGCAGCCTCAACAGGGGCTACGAGCAGTACTTC. Protein sequence: CASSLNRGYEQYF.

This clonotype was seen only a few times. The rearrangement links TRBV7-2 to TRBJ1-5; weak D call: TRBD1 (6 bases). The ends were cut back, 5 bases at V and 6 bases at J, with 17 bases in the middle. The CDR3 spans 15 residues. The germline V gene has CDR1 SGHTA and CDR2 FQGNSA. CDR3 residues: CASSPIVGGGQPQHF. The CDR3, as DNA: TGTGCCAGCAGCCCGATAGTGGGGGGCGGTCAGCCCCAGCATTTT.

This clonotype came up many times. The J gene is TRBJ1-4, the V gene TRBV9, with D unresolved. The CDR3 length is 15 residues. Trimming stripped 3 bases from V and 8 bases from J, with 17 bases between. The germline V gene encodes CDR1 SGDLS and CDR2 YYNGEE. DNA for the CDR3: TGTGCCAGCAGCGCTATGGTCCCCTGGACGGAAAAACTGTTTTTT. This codes for CASSAMVPWTEKLFF. Using reference TRBV9 and TRBJ1-4 for the parts outside the CDR3, the full variable domain is DSGVTQTPKHLITATGQRVTLRCSPRSGDLSVYWYQQSLDQGLQFLIQYYNGEERAKGNILERFSAQQFPDLHSELNLSSLELGDSALYFCASSAMVPWTEKLFFGSGTQLSVL.

This clonotype was counted between two and nine times. The chain uses TRBV18 and TRBJ2-7; 9 nucleotides align to TRBD2. Trimming removed 3 bases from V and 2 bases from J; junction bases left unmatched: 2. The CDR3 extends over 14 amino acids. Germline V gives CDR1 KGHSH, CDR2 LQKENI. The DNA of the CDR3 is TGTGCCAGCTCACCGGCGGGAGGGACCTACGAGCAGTACTTC. Its protein product is CASSPAGGTYEQYF.

This chain uses TRBV5-1 with TRBJ2-7; TRBD2 agrees at 16 bases. The V segment lost 4 bases and the J segment 2 bases; nucleotides outside the gene matches: 9. The length of the CDR3 is 18 residues. The germline CDR1 and CDR2 sequences are SGHRS and YFSETQ. CDR3 loop: CASSTLGLAGGPPYEQYF. The CDR3 region has the DNA TGCGCCAGCAGCACCCTGGGACTAGCGGGAGGGCCCCCCTACGAGCAGTACTTC.

This clonotype occurred a few times. The chain links TRBV10-2 to TRBJ2-5, with D possibly called TRBD1 or TRBD2 (5 bases each). V was trimmed by 2 bases and J by 0 bases, leaving 13 bases between them. Germline V CDR1 and CDR2: WSHSY, SAAADI. The CDR3 extends over 16 amino acids. DNA for the CDR3: TGCGCCAGCAGTGAGCGCCGGGACGGTCACCAAGAGACCCAGTACTTC. This gives the protein CASSERRDGHQETQYF.

The chain recombines TRBV7-2 with TRBJ2-7; the D gene is possibly TRBD1 (5 bases). V lost 1 base to trimming and J lost 2 bases, with 12 bases between them. Germline CDR1 is SGHTA and CDR2 is FQGNSA. The CDR3 runs to 15 residues. The CDR3 sequence: CASSLGQIVPYEQYF. CDR3 nucleotides: TGTGCCAGCAGCTTAGGACAGATTGTGCCCTACGAGCAGTACTTC.

This clonotype came up many times. The CDR3 region is CASSATAGGRRADTQYF. The CDR3 DNA reads TGCGCCAGCAGCGCAACAGCCGGGGGAAGAAGGGCAGATACGCAGTATTTT. The genes are TRBV5-1 and TRBJ2-3, with a tentative D call TRBD2 (6 bases). The V gene lost 4 bases and the J gene lost 4 bases, with 22 bases spanning the gap. Germline V gives CDR1 SGHRS, CDR2 YFSETQ. This CDR3 has 17 amino acids.

The gene calls are TRBV12-3 or TRBV12-4 and TRBJ2-3, with 9 bases that match TRBD2. The V and J ends lost 8 bases and 2 bases, in that order; junction bases with no gene match: 11. The CDR3 runs 16 residues. DNA of the CDR3: TGTGCCAGCGCTCCCCCGGGACTAGCACTCACAGATACGCAGTATTTT. It specifies CASAPPGLALTDTQYF.

The J gene is TRBJ1-1, the V gene TRBV6-1; tentatively, D is TRBD1 (5 bases). V gave up 7 bases and J gave up 0 bases, with 12 bases separating them. The CDR3 contains 14 residues. Germline loops: CDR1 MNHNS, CDR2 SASEGT. The CDR3 spells CASIRAQLNTEAFF. In DNA form, the CDR3 reads TGTGCCAGCATCAGGGCACAGTTGAACACTGAAGCTTTCTTT.

The V call is TRBV20-1, the J call TRBJ1-1, with 11 nucleotides matching TRBD1. This CDR3 is built from 16 residues. V lost 1 base, J lost 4 bases, and 8 bases stayed unmatched. Germline CDR1 and CDR2: DFQATT and SNEGSKA (reference sequence). CDR3 sequence: CSARGTGGKGITEAFF. In DNA, the CDR3 is TGCAGTGCTAGAGGGACAGGGGGCAAGGGGATCACTGAAGCTTTCTTT.

This clonotype showed up just a few times. A read error may account for a junction end that differs from germline. The V call is TRBV6-2 or TRBV6-3, the J call TRBJ2-7, with D possibly being TRBD2 (5 bases). The CDR3 has 13 amino acids. Germline loops: CDR1 MNHEY, CDR2 SVGEGT. CDR3: CACSGPSSYEQYF. CDR3 DNA sequence: TGTGCCTGCAGCGGACCGAGCTCCTACGAGCAGTACTTC.

V gene TRBV29-1 combines with J gene TRBJ2-7; TRBD1 aligns across 8 bases. V was clipped by 1 base and J by 7 bases; unmatched bases: 6. CDR3 size: 13 residues. CDR1 is SQVTM and CDR2 is ANQGSEA in the germline V gene. In DNA, the CDR3 is TGCAGCGTTGAAGGGCAGGGGGCGAGAGAGCAGTACTTC. This codes for CSVEGQGAREQYF.

The V call is TRBV7-3, the J call TRBJ2-2; 13 bases match TRBD2. Germline V gene sequence: CDR1 SGHTA, CDR2 FQGTGA. The junction had 6 bases not matched to a gene; V was cut back by 5 bases and J by 6 bases. CDR3 length: 16 amino acids. The CDR3 DNA follows: TGTGCCAGCAGCCCTGGACTAGCGGGAGCGTCCGGGGAGCTGTTTTTT. Protein sequence: CASSPGLAGASGELFF.

This clonotype was seen more than once but under ten times. This sequence joins TRBV3-1 and TRBJ2-1, with 11 bases fitting TRBD2. CDR1 LGHDT and CDR2 YNNKEL come from the germline V gene (reference sequence). The CDR3 consists of 16 residues. V lost 4 bases to trimming and J lost 8 bases; unmatched junction nucleotides: 10. CDR3 protein: CASSPRLAGSGDEQFF. In DNA form, the CDR3 reads TGTGCCAGCAGCCCCCGACTAGCGGGGTCCGGGGATGAGCAGTTCTTC.